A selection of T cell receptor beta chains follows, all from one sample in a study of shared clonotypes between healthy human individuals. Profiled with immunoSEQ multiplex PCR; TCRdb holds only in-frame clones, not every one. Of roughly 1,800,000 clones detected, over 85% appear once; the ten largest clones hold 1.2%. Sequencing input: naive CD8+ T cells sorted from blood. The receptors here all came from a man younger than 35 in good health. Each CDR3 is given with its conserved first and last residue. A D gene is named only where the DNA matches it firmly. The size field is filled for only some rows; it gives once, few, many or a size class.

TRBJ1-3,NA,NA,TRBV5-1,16,CASSLGRTSGANTIYF,TGCGCCAGCAGCTTGGGCCGGACTTCGGGTGCAAACACCATATATTTT
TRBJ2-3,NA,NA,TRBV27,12,CASSPLGDTQYF,TGTGCCAGCAGCCCCCTTGGAGATACGCAGTATTTT
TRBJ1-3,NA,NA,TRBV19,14,CASIDLSSGNTIYF,TGTGCCAGTATAGACTTAAGCTCTGGAAACACCATATATTTT
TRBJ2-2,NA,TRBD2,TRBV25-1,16,CASTAHGGADTGELFF,TGTGCCAGCACTGCTCACGGGGGGGCCGACACCGGGGAGCTGTTTTTT
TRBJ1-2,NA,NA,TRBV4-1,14,CASSQEGESYGYTF,TGCGCCAGCAGCCAAGAGGGGGAGAGCTATGGCTACACCTTC
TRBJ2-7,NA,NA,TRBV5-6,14,CASNAGASSYEQYF,TGTGCCAGCAATGCAGGGGCCTCCTCCTACGAGCAGTACTTC
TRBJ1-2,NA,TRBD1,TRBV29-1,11,CSVEYRGGYTF,TGCAGCGTTGAATACAGGGGAGGCTACACCTTC
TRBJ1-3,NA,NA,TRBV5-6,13,CASSSQAGNTIYF,TGTGCCAGCAGCTCTCAAGCTGGAAACACCATATATTTT
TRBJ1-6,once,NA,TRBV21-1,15,CASSKAQSYNSPLHF,TGTGCCAGCAGCAAAGCACAGAGTTATAATTCACCCCTCCACTTT
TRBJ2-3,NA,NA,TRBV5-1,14,CASSLMSNGDTQYF,TGCGCCAGCAGCTTGATGTCCAACGGAGATACGCAGTATTTT
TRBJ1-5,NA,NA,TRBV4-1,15,CASSQESGLNQPQHF,TGCGCCAGCAGCCAAGAATCGGGGCTCAATCAGCCCCAGCATTTT
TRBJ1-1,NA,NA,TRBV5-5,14,CASSPGQMNTEAFF,TGTGCCAGCAGCCCCGGACAGATGAACACTGAAGCTTTCTTT
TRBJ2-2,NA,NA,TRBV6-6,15,CASSARDTHTGELFF,TGTGCCAGCAGTGCCCGGGACACCCACACCGGGGAGCTGTTTTTT
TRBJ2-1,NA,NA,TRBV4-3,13,CASSQEFQNEQFF,TGCGCCAGCAGCCAAGAATTTCAGAATGAGCAGTTCTTC
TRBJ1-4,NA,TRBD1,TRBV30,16,CAWSVGSGGTNEKLFF,TGTGCCTGGAGTGTCGGTTCAGGGGGAACTAATGAAAAACTGTTTTTT
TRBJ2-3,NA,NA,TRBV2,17,CASSEVGTWGGEDTQYF,TGTGCCAGCAGTGAAGTTGGAACATGGGGGGGCGAAGATACGCAGTATTTT
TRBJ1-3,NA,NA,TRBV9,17,CASSVGSWDVGGNTIYF,TGTGCCAGCAGCGTAGGGTCTTGGGACGTTGGAGGAAACACCATATATTTT
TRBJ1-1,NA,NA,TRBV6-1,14,CASSVTGGNTEAFF,TGTGCCAGCAGTGTCACAGGTGGCAACACTGAAGCTTTCTTT
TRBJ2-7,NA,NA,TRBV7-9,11,CASSHAYEQYF,TGTGCCAGCAGCCACGCCTACGAGCAGTACTTC
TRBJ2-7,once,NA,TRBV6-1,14,CASSETVGGYEQYF,TGTGCCAGCAGTGAAACGGTAGGGGGATACGAGCAGTACTTC
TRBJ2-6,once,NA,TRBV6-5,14,CASSYGIGANVLTF,TGTGCCAGCAGTTACGGGATAGGGGCCAACGTCCTGACTTTC
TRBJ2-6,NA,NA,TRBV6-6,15,CASSHDTPGANVLTF,TGTGCCAGCAGTCACGATACCCCCGGGGCCAACGTCCTGACTTTC
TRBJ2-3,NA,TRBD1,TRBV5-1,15,CASRPDRGLQDTQYF,TGCGCCAGCCGTCCCGACAGGGGCCTCCAGGATACGCAGTATTTT
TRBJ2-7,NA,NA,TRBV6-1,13,CASRIRQTYEQYF,TGTGCCAGCAGAATTCGACAAACCTACGAGCAGTACTTC
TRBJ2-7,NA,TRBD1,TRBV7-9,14,CASSSDRVWYEQYF,TGTGCCAGCAGCTCCGACAGGGTATGGTACGAGCAGTACTTC
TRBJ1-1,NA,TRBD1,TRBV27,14,CASSFGQGESEAFF,TGTGCCAGCAGTTTTGGACAGGGGGAATCTGAAGCTTTCTTT
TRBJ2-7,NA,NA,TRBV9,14,CASSFRTGGSEQYF,TGTGCCAGCAGCTTCCGGACGGGCGGAAGCGAGCAGTACTTC
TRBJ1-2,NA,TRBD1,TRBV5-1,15,CASSSRTGDSYGYTF,TGCGCCAGCAGCTCTCGGACAGGGGACTCCTATGGCTACACCTTC
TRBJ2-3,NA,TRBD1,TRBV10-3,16,CAISGWTGDSTDTQYF,TGTGCCATCAGTGGCTGGACAGGGGATAGCACAGATACGCAGTATTTT
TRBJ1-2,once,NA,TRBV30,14,CAWSVTGIAYGYTF,TGTGCCTGGAGTGTGACTGGCATCGCCTATGGCTACACCTTC
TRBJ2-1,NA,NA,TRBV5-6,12,CASSQGLNEQFF,TGTGCCAGCAGCCAGGGTTTGAATGAGCAGTTCTTC
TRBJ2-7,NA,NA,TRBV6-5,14,CASSYGRGGYEQYF,TGTGCCAGCAGTTACGGCCGGGGAGGCTACGAGCAGTACTTC
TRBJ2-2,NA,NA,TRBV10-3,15,CAIGGAVSNTGELFF,TGTGCCATCGGGGGGGCAGTCTCGAACACCGGGGAGCTGTTTTTT
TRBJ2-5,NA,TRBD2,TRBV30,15,CAWSVAGGRQETQYF,TGTGCCTGGAGTGTAGCGGGGGGCCGCCAAGAGACCCAGTACTTC
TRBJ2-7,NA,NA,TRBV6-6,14,CASSYSVPDYEQYF,TGTGCCAGCAGTTACTCGGTTCCAGACTACGAGCAGTACTTC
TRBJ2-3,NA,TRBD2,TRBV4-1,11,CASRGGDTQYF,TGCGCCAGCAGGGGGGGGGATACGCAGTATTTT
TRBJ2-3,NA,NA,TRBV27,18,CASSLGGMSHSSTDTQYF,TGTGCCAGCAGCCTCGGGGGTATGTCACATAGTAGCACAGATACGCAGTATTTT
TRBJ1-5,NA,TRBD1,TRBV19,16,CASSNPLGQGVQPQHF,TGTGCCAGTAGTAACCCCCTAGGGCAGGGGGTTCAGCCCCAGCATTTT
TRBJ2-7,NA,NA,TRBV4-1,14,CASSARGESYEQYF,TGCGCCAGCAGCGCCAGGGGGGAGTCCTACGAGCAGTACTTC
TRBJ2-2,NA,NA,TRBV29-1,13,CSVVWRGTGELFF,TGCAGCGTTGTTTGGAGGGGCACCGGGGAGCTGTTTTTT
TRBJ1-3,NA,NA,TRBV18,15,CASSPPAGAGNTIYF,TGTGCCAGCTCACCGCCGGCAGGAGCTGGAAACACCATATATTTT
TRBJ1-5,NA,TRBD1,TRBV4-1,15,CASSRGQGPNQPQHF,TGCGCCAGCAGCCGCGGACAGGGGCCCAATCAGCCCCAGCATTTT
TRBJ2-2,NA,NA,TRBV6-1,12,CASRAMTGELFF,TGTGCCAGCAGAGCCATGACCGGGGAGCTGTTTTTT